This T cell receptor (beta chain) was recorded in a study of blood T cell repertoires in COVID-19. Study summary: T cells, B-cell-depleted T cells, or PBMCs supplied cDNA or gDNA.

Cohort assignment relied on participant-reported clinical history. TCRdb's copy holds only in-frame clones and misses some; the assay was immunoSEQ multiplex PCR. Of 300,000 to 450,000 clones in the sample, 80% to 90% were seen once. V lost 0 bases and J lost 2; bases outside the gene matches: 4. CDR3 length equals 15 residues. The V gene's germline CDR1 is GTSNPN and CDR2 SVGIG (reference sequence). The sequence was obtained from a man aged 18 to 29 who had recovered from COVID-19. The source material was PBMCs or T cells enriched from blood (not recorded which). V gene TRBV30 combines with J gene TRBJ2-7; TRBD2 matches at 10 bases. CDR3 nucleotides: TGTGCCTGGAGTGTTGGTACTAGCGGGACCTACGAGCAGTACTTC. Its protein is CAWSVGTSGTYEQYF.